The T cell receptor beta chain under discussion was sequenced for a study of cytomegalovirus exposure and HLA in healthy donors. PCR amplification relied on 60 Vbeta primers (plus 13 Jbeta primers). Generated by immunoSEQ multiplex PCR, the TCRdb table keeps only in-frame clones and is missing some. With fewer than 85,000 clones in the sample, the ten largest clones hold about 3.8%. The CDR3 is 15 residues long. Germline CDR1 reads SGHDT; CDR2 reads YYEEEE. V shed 0 bases and J shed 7 bases, with 13 bases lying between them. The J gene is TRBJ1-4, the V gene TRBV5-6; tentative D call: TRBD1 (5 bases). The source of this sequence is a female donor in good health and CMV-seropositive. Sequencing was done on a sample of PBMCs. The CDR3 DNA is TGTGCCAGCAGCTTGGCCGGGGGGAATCGTGAAAAACTGTTTTTT. Translated: CASSLAGGNREKLFF.